A selection of T cell receptor beta chains follows, all from one sample in a study of response to subunit inactivated influenza vaccine. Via MiXCR, TCRdb re-called the RT-PCR reads, giving one row per CDR3 protein. The table includes 650,000 to 850,000 distinct CDR3 sequences, approximately 15% detected once. The sample here was PBMCs from blood, taken 14 to 15 days before vaccination. The receptors were gathered from a man in his forties or fifties who received an inactivated influenza vaccine. CDR3s include the opening cysteine and the closing phenylalanine or tryptophan. The D gene is left open where the match is weak. Clone size is not always given. Where it is, it says once, few, many or a class for expanded clones.

length: 12
size: many
V: TRBV12-3/TRBV12-4
J: TRBJ1-1
D: -
DNA: TGTGCCACGGGGGGGCCCAACACTGAAGCTTTCTTT
CDR3: CATGGPNTEAFF

length: 15
size: few
V: TRBV5-1
J: TRBJ2-4
D: TRBD2
DNA: TGCGCCAGCAGCCTTTTAGCGGGAACCAAAAACATTCAGTACTTC
CDR3: CASSLLAGTKNIQYF

length: 15
size: -
V: TRBV20-1
J: TRBJ2-1
D: -
DNA: TGCAGTGCGCGGACTCCAACTCGGGCCTACAATGAGCAGTTCTTC
CDR3: CSARTPTRAYNEQFF

length: 14
size: few
V: TRBV5-1
J: TRBJ2-7
D: -
DNA: TGCGCCAGCAGCTTGGTGGGACCATTGGACGAGCAGTACTTC
CDR3: CASSLVGPLDEQYF

length: 14
size: few
V: TRBV5-5
J: TRBJ2-3
D: -
DNA: TGTGCCAGCACCGAGATTTTAGCCTCAGATACGCAGTATTTT
CDR3: CASTEILASDTQYF

length: 14
size: many
V: TRBV3-1
J: TRBJ2-3
D: -
DNA: TGTGCCAGCACCCCGGGGGGCGGTACAGATACGCAGTATTTT
CDR3: CASTPGGGTDTQYF

length: 15
size: -
V: TRBV28
J: TRBJ2-2
D: -
DNA: TGTGCCAGCAGCTTAAACTGGGCGAACACCGGGGAGCTGTTTTTT
CDR3: CASSLNWANTGELFF

length: 13
size: -
V: TRBV11-1
J: TRBJ2-7
D: -
DNA: TGTGCCAGCAGCTTAGCGCAACAGTACGAGCAGTACTTC
CDR3: CASSLAQQYEQYF

length: 20
size: many
V: TRBV6-1
J: TRBJ1-3
D: -
DNA: TGTGCCAGCAGTGAAGACGCGTACTGGGGCTCACGAAGGCCCGGAAACACCATATATTTT
CDR3: CASSEDAYWGSRRPGNTIYF

length: 14
size: -
V: TRBV12-3/TRBV12-4
J: TRBJ2-7
D: TRBD2
DNA: TGTGCCAGCAGCCGATCGGGGGGATCTCTCGAGCAGTACTTC
CDR3: CASSRSGGSLEQYF

length: 13
size: few
V: TRBV5-6
J: TRBJ2-7
D: -
DNA: TGTGCCAGCAGCTTGGTGGCAGGGCACGAGCAGTACTTC
CDR3: CASSLVAGHEQYF

length: 13
size: -
V: TRBV20-1
J: TRBJ1-1
D: -
DNA: TGCAGTGCCAACAAGGGAGGGAACACTGAAGCTTTCTTT
CDR3: CSANKGGNTEAFF

length: 13
size: few
V: TRBV10-2
J: TRBJ2-7
D: -
DNA: TGCGCCAGCAGTGAGAACAGGGCAAGACGGCAGTACTTC
CDR3: CASSENRARRQYF

length: 18
size: few
V: TRBV20-1
J: TRBJ2-7
D: TRBD2
DNA: TGCAGTGCTAGGCAGGCTCTAGCGGGCCCTAGAAGCTCCTACGAGCAGTACTTC
CDR3: CSARQALAGPRSSYEQYF

length: 14
size: -
V: TRBV11-2
J: TRBJ2-7
D: -
DNA: TGTGCCAGCAGCCCAGACAGAAGCTTCTACGAGCAGTACTTC
CDR3: CASSPDRSFYEQYF

length: 17
size: many
V: TRBV9
J: TRBJ2-1
D: -
DNA: TGTGCCAGCAGCATTGACTCCGGGACCCGACACTACAATGAGCAGTTCTTC
CDR3: CASSIDSGTRHYNEQFF

length: 14
size: -
V: TRBV20-1
J: TRBJ2-1
D: TRBD2
DNA: TGCAGTGCTTTCCGGGACTACTCCTACAATGAGCAGTTCTTC
CDR3: CSAFRDYSYNEQFF

length: 12
size: few
V: TRBV20-1
J: TRBJ2-3
D: -
DNA: TGCAGTGCTAGCATGAGGACAGATACGCAGTATTTT
CDR3: CSASMRTDTQYF

length: 13
size: -
V: TRBV4-3
J: TRBJ2-1
D: -
DNA: TGCGCCAGCAGCCGAGCTAGGGAGTATGAGCAGTTCTTC
CDR3: CASSRAREYEQFF

length: 12
size: few
V: TRBV11-2
J: TRBJ2-1
D: -
DNA: TGTGCCAGCAGCTTCCCCCACAATGAGCAGTTCTTC
CDR3: CASSFPHNEQFF

length: 15
size: -
V: TRBV20-1
J: TRBJ2-7
D: TRBD1
DNA: TGCAGTGCTAGTGCCGGGACAGGGATCCAGGACGAGCAGTACTTC
CDR3: CSASAGTGIQDEQYF

length: 14
size: many
V: TRBV20-1
J: TRBJ1-1
D: -
DNA: TGCAGTGCCCCGGGGGGCAGCCGAGACACTGAAGCTTTCTTT
CDR3: CSAPGGSRDTEAFF

length: 15
size: -
V: TRBV9
J: TRBJ2-2
D: -
DNA: TGTGCCAGCAACCCGGAACCACGGAACACCGGGGAGCTGTTTTTT
CDR3: CASNPEPRNTGELFF

length: 15
size: -
V: TRBV9
J: TRBJ2-2
D: TRBD1
DNA: TGTGCCAGCAGCGGGGGGGACAGGGACGCCGGGGAGCTGTTTTTT
CDR3: CASSGGDRDAGELFF

length: 15
size: few
V: TRBV24-1
J: TRBJ1-1
D: -
DNA: TGTGCCACCAGTGAAGCCGGGCTGGAGAACACTGAAGCTTTCTTT
CDR3: CATSEAGLENTEAFF

length: 15
size: few
V: TRBV20-1
J: TRBJ1-5
D: TRBD1
DNA: TGCAGTGCTAGAGCCACAGGGGGAATCAATCAGCCCCAGCATTTT
CDR3: CSARATGGINQPQHF

length: 16
size: many
V: TRBV5-1
J: TRBJ2-2
D: -
DNA: TGCGCCAGCAGTCTGGACGGCTTCGCGAACACCGGGGAGCTGTTTTTT
CDR3: CASSLDGFANTGELFF

length: 11
size: few
V: TRBV5-1
J: TRBJ2-5
D: -
DNA: TGCGCCAGCAAAAGAGAAGAGACCCAGTACTTC
CDR3: CASKREETQYF

length: 17
size: many
V: TRBV27
J: TRBJ2-5
D: -
DNA: TGTGCCAGCAGTTTCATAAGGTTGGGTGCGAGCACGGGGACCCAGTACTTC
CDR3: CASSFIRLGASTGTQYF

length: 15
size: few
V: TRBV9
J: TRBJ2-7
D: -
DNA: TGTGCCAGCAGCGTAGGGCAGGCACCCTCCTACGAGCAGTACTTC
CDR3: CASSVGQAPSYEQYF

length: 11
size: many
V: TRBV29-1
J: TRBJ1-1
D: -
DNA: TGCAGCGTTGAACGGAACACTGAAGCTTTCTTT
CDR3: CSVERNTEAFF

length: 16
size: many
V: TRBV5-1
J: TRBJ2-1
D: TRBD2
DNA: TGCGCCAGCAGCTTCTGGCGGGGGGGCTCCTACAATGAGCAGTTCTTC
CDR3: CASSFWRGGSYNEQFF

length: 14
size: many
V: TRBV25-1
J: TRBJ2-1
D: -
DNA: TGTGCCAGTAGAGTTGGGGGCACCTACAATGAGCAGTTCTTC
CDR3: CASRVGGTYNEQFF

length: 16
size: -
V: TRBV4-3
J: TRBJ1-3
D: -
DNA: TGCGCCAGCAGCCAACAAAACAGCGCCTCCGGAAACACCATATATTTT
CDR3: CASSQQNSASGNTIYF

length: 16
size: many
V: TRBV12-3/TRBV12-4
J: TRBJ2-7
D: TRBD1
DNA: TGTGCCAGCAGCAACACAAGGGACAGAGGCTACCACGAGCAGTACTTC
CDR3: CASSNTRDRGYHEQYF

length: 16
size: once
V: TRBV3-1
J: TRBJ2-1
D: TRBD2
DNA: TGTGCCAGCAGCCAAGAGGGGCGGGAGTACTACAATGAGCAGTTCTTC
CDR3: CASSQEGREYYNEQFF

length: 16
size: -
V: TRBV5-1
J: TRBJ2-1
D: TRBD2
DNA: TGCGCCAGCAGCACCGCTAGCGGACACTCCTACAATGAGCAGTTCTTC
CDR3: CASSTASGHSYNEQFF

length: 15
size: -
V: TRBV4-3
J: TRBJ2-7
D: TRBD1
DNA: TGCGCCAGCAGCCAAGGGACAGGGGGCCTCTACGAGCAGTACTTC
CDR3: CASSQGTGGLYEQYF

length: 14
size: few
V: TRBV4-3
J: TRBJ2-4
D: -
DNA: TGCGCCAGCAGCCAAGATGTGGGGGGAAACATTCAGTACTTC
CDR3: CASSQDVGGNIQYF

length: 16
size: few
V: TRBV4-2
J: TRBJ2-1
D: TRBD2
DNA: TGTGCCAGCAGCCAAGATTCATCCGGGGGGGGGAATGAGCAGTTCTTC
CDR3: CASSQDSSGGGNEQFF

length: 16
size: few
V: TRBV2
J: TRBJ1-4
D: -
DNA: TGTGCCAGCAGTGAGGCCAGGAGAAGGCCTAATGAAAAACTGTTTTTT
CDR3: CASSEARRRPNEKLFF

length: 15
size: -
V: TRBV12-3/TRBV12-4
J: TRBJ2-7
D: TRBD1
DNA: TGTGCCAGCAGCCAACAGGGGACGCCCTCCTACGAGCAGTACTTC
CDR3: CASSQQGTPSYEQYF

length: 12
size: -
V: TRBV6-6
J: TRBJ2-7
D: -
DNA: TGTGCCAGCAGCGAGGACCCTTTAGAGCAGTACTTC
CDR3: CASSEDPLEQYF

length: 16
size: -
V: TRBV7-2
J: TRBJ1-3
D: TRBD1
DNA: TGTGCCAGCAGCTTAGGACCGGACAGGGTCGGAAACACCATATATTTT
CDR3: CASSLGPDRVGNTIYF

length: 12
size: -
V: TRBV7-9
J: TRBJ2-1
D: -
DNA: TGTGCCAGCAGACCACAGGGTAATGAGCAGTTCTTC
CDR3: CASRPQGNEQFF

length: 14
size: -
V: TRBV27
J: TRBJ2-7
D: TRBD1
DNA: TGTGCCAGCAGTCCGGTGACAGGGGGCTACGAGCAGTACTTC
CDR3: CASSPVTGGYEQYF

length: 15
size: -
V: TRBV5-5
J: TRBJ2-1
D: TRBD2
DNA: TGTGCCAGCAGCTTGGACCTAGCGGGGAACAATGAGCAGTTCTTC
CDR3: CASSLDLAGNNEQFF

length: 19
size: -
V: TRBV11-2
J: TRBJ2-3
D: -
DNA: TGTGCCAGCAGCTCCGATCGGGGGAAGTACAGTACCTTCACAGATACGCAGTATTTT
CDR3: CASSSDRGKYSTFTDTQYF

length: 15
size: few
V: TRBV3-1
J: TRBJ2-1
D: TRBD2
DNA: TGTGCCAGCAGCCCCCGGGAGGGGGGCGGAAATGAGCAGTTCTTC
CDR3: CASSPREGGGNEQFF

length: 14
size: -
V: TRBV9
J: TRBJ1-2
D: -
DNA: TGTGCCAGCAGCGTAATTGAGGGGGTACGGGGCTACACCTTC
CDR3: CASSVIEGVRGYTF

length: 15
size: -
V: TRBV11-2
J: TRBJ2-7
D: -
DNA: TGTGCCAGCAGCTTTTCCCAGGAGTTAGCTGGCGAGCAGTACTTC
CDR3: CASSFSQELAGEQYF

length: 15
size: -
V: TRBV7-9
J: TRBJ2-7
D: -
DNA: TGTGCCAGCAGCTTAGTGAGGACGGGAAGCTACGAGCAGTACTTC
CDR3: CASSLVRTGSYEQYF

length: 14
size: few
V: TRBV4-2
J: TRBJ2-2
D: -
DNA: TGTGCCAGCAGCCAAGCCAGGGACACCGGGGAGCTGTTTTTT
CDR3: CASSQARDTGELFF

length: 13
size: -
V: TRBV2
J: TRBJ1-5
D: -
DNA: TGTGCCAGCAGCGTTAATCTAGGGGAACCCCAGCATTTT
CDR3: CASSVNLGEPQHF

length: 11
size: -
V: TRBV20-1
J: TRBJ2-3
D: -
DNA: TGCAGTGCAACCCGCCCAGATACGCAGTATTTT
CDR3: CSATRPDTQYF

length: 15
size: few
V: TRBV10-3
J: TRBJ2-3
D: TRBD1
DNA: TGTGCCATCAGGGACGGACAGGGCCCTACAGATACGCAGTATTTT
CDR3: CAIRDGQGPTDTQYF

length: 14
size: -
V: TRBV10-3
J: TRBJ2-1
D: -
DNA: TGTGCCATCAGGAATTCATGGGCCTACAATGAGCAGTTCTTC
CDR3: CAIRNSWAYNEQFF

length: 15
size: -
V: TRBV5-1
J: TRBJ2-5
D: -
DNA: TGCGCCAGCAGCTTGATCCCCCGGACCCAAGAGACCCAGTACTTC
CDR3: CASSLIPRTQETQYF

length: 14
size: once
V: TRBV12-3/TRBV12-4
J: TRBJ2-2
D: -
DNA: TGTGCCAGCAGGCGGGACTCTCACACCGGGGAGCTGTTTTTT
CDR3: CASRRDSHTGELFF